This is a list of T cell receptor beta chains from one sample in a study of blood T cells in healthy people across ages. TCRdb itself ran the 5' RACE reads through MiXCR, one entry per CDR3 protein. The table lists roughly 1,700,000 distinct CDR3 sequences, roughly 27% of them singletons. Source material: blood. The source is a woman in her twenties or thirties in good health. Both conserved end residues are part of each CDR3. D genes are given only for firm matches. The listing skips clone size in some rows; elsewhere it reads once, few, many or a size class.

d_call clone_size j_call v_call cdr3_aa cdr3_nt
NA many TRBJ2-5 TRBV9 CASSVGQAETQYF TGTGCCAGCAGCGTAGGGCAGGCCGAGACCCAGTACTTC
NA many TRBJ2-1 TRBV6-5 CAGRPYNEQFF TGTGCCGGGCGGCCGTACAATGAGCAGTTCTTC
TRBD1 NA TRBJ1-2 TRBV18 CASSPSRDREGGYTF TGTGCCAGCTCACCGTCCCGGGACAGGGAAGGCGGCTACACCTTC
NA NA TRBJ2-1 TRBV20-1 CSARDGSERFF TGCAGTGCTAGAGATGGGAGTGAGCGGTTCTTC
TRBD2 few TRBJ2-7 TRBV13 CASSPTSGLAREQYF TGTGCCAGCAGCCCCACTAGCGGGTTGGCTCGGGAGCAGTACTTC
TRBD1 NA TRBJ1-4 TRBV7-9 CASGLEGAGEKLFF TGTGCCAGCGGCTTAGAGGGGGCTGGAGAAAAACTGTTTTTT
NA NA TRBJ2-5 TRBV6-1 CASNRDASPETQYF TGTGCCAGCAATCGGGACGCAAGCCCGGAGACCCAGTACTTC
NA few TRBJ2-7 TRBV25-1 CASSPSSTGSYEQYF TGTGCCAGCAGTCCATCCTCGACAGGCTCCTACGAGCAGTACTTC
TRBD1 NA TRBJ2-2 TRBV7-9 CASSTKQGLVTGELFF TGTGCCAGCAGCACCAAACAGGGGTTGGTTACCGGGGAGCTGTTTTTT
NA few TRBJ1-5 TRBV24-1 CATSDLSRGAGQPQHF TGTGCCACCAGTGATTTGTCACGGGGCGCGGGCCAGCCCCAGCATTTT
NA few TRBJ2-7 TRBV7-2 CASSIGSPYEQYF TGTGCCAGCAGCATTGGTTCACCCTACGAACAGTACTTC
NA NA TRBJ1-1 TRBV5-5 CASSLSGGRMNTEAFF TGTGCCAGCAGCTTGAGCGGGGGGCGGATGAACACTGAAGCTTTCTTT
NA NA TRBJ2-5 TRBV4-1 CASSHLRGAPGTQYF TGCGCCAGCAGCCATCTTCGGGGGGCCCCCGGGACCCAGTACTTC
NA NA TRBJ1-2 TRBV6-2/TRBV6-3 CASSPPGYRDGYTF TGTGCCAGCAGTCCACCGGGATATAGGGATGGCTACACCTTC
NA NA TRBJ2-1 TRBV3-1 CASSPKGRLYNEQFF TGTGCCAGCAGCCCCAAGGGTAGACTCTACAATGAGCAGTTCTTC
NA NA TRBJ2-7 TRBV5-6 CASSWNVLDEQYF TGTGCCAGCAGCTGGAACGTCCTAGACGAGCAGTACTTC
NA few TRBJ2-3 TRBV27 CASSPGPITDTQYF TGTGCCAGCAGTCCCGGTCCAATCACAGATACGCAGTATTTT
TRBD1 many TRBJ2-7 TRBV24-1 CATSDDRGGVGYEQYF TGTGCCACCAGTGATGACAGGGGGGGTGTCGGATACGAGCAGTACTTC
NA few TRBJ1-2 TRBV14 CASSQLPFPSDYTF TGTGCCAGCAGCCAATTACCGTTCCCTTCTGACTACACCTTC
TRBD1 NA TRBJ1-1 TRBV11-2 CASSPLQGTITEAFF TGTGCCAGCAGCCCATTACAGGGGACGATCACTGAAGCTTTCTTT
TRBD1 NA TRBJ2-5 TRBV7-9 CASRLPTGGYEQYF TGTGCCAGCAGATTACCAACAGGGGGCTATGAGCAGTACTTC
NA NA TRBJ1-5 TRBV20-1 CSARDPRGLSNQPQHF TGCAGTGCTAGAGATCCCCGGGGTTTGAGCAATCAGCCCCAGCATTTT
NA few TRBJ1-1 TRBV7-9 CASLQGRDTEAFF TGTGCCAGTCTCCAGGGGAGGGACACTGAAGCTTTCTTT
NA once TRBJ2-1 TRBV9 CASSVGGGGSYEQFF TGTGCCAGCAGCGTAGGGGGAGGGGGGTCCTACGAGCAGTTCTTC
NA NA TRBJ2-5 TRBV6-1 CASSGRGGGRIETQYF TGTGCCAGCAGTGGGAGGGGGGGAGGACGAATAGAGACCCAGTACTTC
TRBD1 few TRBJ2-1 TRBV7-6 CASSLGGQGGNEQFF TGTGCCAGCAGCTTAGGGGGACAGGGGGGGAATGAGCAGTTCTTC
NA few TRBJ1-1 TRBV12-3/TRBV12-4 CASSFRPRGAFF TGTGCCAGCAGTTTCAGGCCTCGGGGAGCTTTCTTT
TRBD1 NA TRBJ2-7 TRBV20-1 CSAVGRRDSSYEQYF TGCAGTGCTGTGGGTCGCCGGGACAGTTCCTACGAGCAGTACTTC
NA few TRBJ1-2 TRBV29-1 CSVEDLGGTLGYTF TGCAGCGTTGAAGATCTAGGGGGAACTTTGGGCTACACCTTC
NA once TRBJ2-5 TRBV6-2/TRBV6-3 CASNPLGWTQETQYF TGTGCCAGCAATCCCCTAGGCTGGACTCAAGAGACCCAGTACTTC
TRBD1 many TRBJ2-3 TRBV6-5 CASRPGQGHADTQYF TGTGCCAGCAGACCCGGACAGGGGCACGCGGATACGCAGTATTTT
TRBD1 few TRBJ2-7 TRBV12-3/TRBV12-4 CASSLGQGENEQYF TGTGCCAGCAGTCTCGGACAGGGCGAGAACGAGCAGTACTTC
NA NA TRBJ2-7 TRBV20-1 CSDVTPWVLQNGSEQYF TGCAGTGACGTCACCCCGTGGGTTCTTCAAAACGGGTCCGAGCAGTACTTC
NA NA TRBJ2-4 TRBV7-9 CASSALATKNIQYF TGTGCCAGCAGCGCTCTAGCAACCAAAAACATTCAGTACTTC
TRBD2 few TRBJ2-1 TRBV2 CASLPGLAGREQFF TGTGCCAGCCTGCCGGGACTAGCGGGGAGGGAGCAGTTCTTC
TRBD2 NA TRBJ2-5 TRBV27 CASSPLGSGRPLEQYF TGTGCCAGCAGTCCCCTGGGTAGCGGGAGACCCCTGGAGCAGTACTTC
NA NA TRBJ1-1 TRBV6-6 CASRGPAEAFF TGTGCCAGCAGAGGTCCCGCTGAAGCTTTCTTT
NA few TRBJ2-7 TRBV4-2 CASSQGSASSSYEQYF TGTGCCAGCAGCCAAGGAAGCGCATCGTCCTCCTACGAGCAGTACTTC
TRBD1 NA TRBJ1-2 TRBV6-6 CASGDREQSNYGYTF TGTGCCAGTGGGGACAGGGAGCAAAGCAACTATGGCTACACCTTC
NA few TRBJ1-1 TRBV20-1 CSAYRDLNTEAFF TGCAGTGCTTACCGGGACCTGAACACTGAAGCTTTCTTT
NA NA TRBJ2-5 TRBV4-3 CASSQDRRDQETQYF TGCGCCAGCAGCCAAGATCGACGGGACCAAGAGACCCAGTACTTC
TRBD1 NA TRBJ2-6 TRBV20-1 CSVPDQGAGANVLTF TGCAGTGTCCCGGACCAGGGGGCTGGGGCCAACGTCCTGACTTTC
TRBD2 many TRBJ2-1 TRBV20-1 CSARDPWTSGRSSEQFF TGCAGTGCTAGAGATCCCTGGACTAGCGGGAGGTCAAGTGAGCAGTTCTTC
TRBD1 few TRBJ1-5 TRBV10-3 CAIRDRGQQPQHF TGTGCCATCAGGGACAGGGGGCAACAGCCCCAGCATTTT
NA many TRBJ2-1 TRBV1 CTSSSRDHSYNEQFF TGCACCAGCAGCTCCAGGGACCACTCCTACAATGAGCAGTTCTTC